Shown below are 28 T cell receptor beta chains from a single sample sequenced in a study of T cell responses to AZD1222 COVID-19 vaccine. Profiling relied on immunoSEQ multiplex PCR, and the TCRdb table lists in-frame clones only, not all of them. Of about 150,000 clones in the sample, around 94% were seen once. This sample comprised peripheral blood, obtained on day 0 of AZD1222 vaccination. The receptors here all came from an adult in good health.

The chain is built from TRBV19 and TRBJ1-5; no clear D. Germline CDR1 is LNHDA and CDR2 is SQIVND (reference sequence). The length of the CDR3 is 16 residues. V lost 6 bases and J lost 2, with 17 bases in between. The CDR3 coding sequence is TGTGCCAGTAGGCCCTCGATGGGGTGGGGCAATCAGCCCCAGCATTTT. Amino acid sequence: CASRPSMGWGNQPQHF.

Here the CDR3 reads CASSFLGGRSTEAFF. CDR3 DNA: TGCGCCAGCAGCTTCTTAGGAGGGCGGTCCACTGAAGCTTTCTTT. This chain links TRBV5-1 with TRBJ1-1; D unclear. Trimming took 2 bases from V and 4 from J, leaving 15 bases between them. The germline V gene encodes CDR1 SGHRS and CDR2 YFSETQ. The length of the CDR3 is 15 residues.

The chain carries TRBV5-1 and TRBJ1-1, with D possibly matching TRBD1 (5 bases). CDR3 length: 14 residues. Trimming shortened V by 6 bases and J by 1 base, and 13 bases separated the two germline ends. Germline CDR1 and CDR2: SGHRS and YFSETQ. The CDR3 region has the DNA TGCGCCAGCACGCGGGACTTGGGGAACACTGAAGCTTTCTTT. Translation: CASTRDLGNTEAFF.

This rearrangement joins TRBV5-1 to TRBJ1-1, with 7 bases fitting TRBD1. The V segment lost 1 base and the J segment 6 bases; nucleotides outside the gene matches: 3. The V gene's germline CDR1 is SGHRS and CDR2 YFSETQ. The CDR3 length is 13 residues. CDR3 amino acids: CASSLLGGPEAFF. CDR3 DNA: TGCGCCAGCAGCTTGTTAGGGGGCCCTGAAGCTTTCTTT.

The rearrangement joins TRBV7-9 to TRBJ2-1; TRBD1 agrees at 8 bases. V lost 0 bases and J lost 4; bases outside the gene matches: 5. CDR3 length: 16 amino acids. Germline-derived CDR1 and CDR2 are SEHNR and FQNEAQ (reference sequence). The CDR3 loop reads CASSLAGRGPYNEQFF. The CDR3 coding sequence is TGTGCCAGCAGCTTAGCGGGCAGGGGGCCTTACAATGAGCAGTTCTTC. The variable domain in full, with the rest retrieved from reference TRBV7-9 and TRBJ2-1, is DTGVSQNPRHKITKRGQNVTFRCDPISEHNRLYWYRQTLGQGPEFLTYFQNEAQLEKSRLLSDRFSAERPKGSFSTLEIQRTEQGDSAMYLCASSLAGRGPYNEQFFGPGTRLTVL.

The chain is built from TRBV12-3 or TRBV12-4 and TRBJ2-1; D gene uncertain. This CDR3 has 13 amino acids. V was cut by 1 base and J by 7 bases, with 8 bases left in between. Here the CDR3 DNA reads TGTGCCAGCAGTTTAGGGGCCCGAAATGAGCAGTTCTTC. Encoded protein: CASSLGARNEQFF.

The chain recombines TRBV10-2 with TRBJ2-2; possible D gene TRBD1, 5 bases. The CDR3 spans 14 residues. Trimming stripped 7 bases from V and 1 base from J, with 10 bases between. Germline lookup yields CDR1 WSHSY and CDR2 SAAADI. The CDR3 sequence is CASTRQGNTGELFF. The CDR3 coding sequence is TGCGCCAGCACCCGGCAGGGGAACACCGGGGAGCTGTTTTTT.

The chain recombines TRBV5-4 with TRBJ2-1, with TRBD1 identical over 7 bases. V lost 4 bases to trimming and J lost 3 bases; unmatched junction nucleotides: 7. Germline V gene sequence: CDR1 SGHNT, CDR2 YYREEE (reference sequence). This CDR3 region has 15 residues. DNA for the CDR3: TGTGCCAGCAGCGCCACAGGGGCCGGCTACAATGAGCAGTTCTTC. Amino acids: CASSATGAGYNEQFF.

CDR3 amino acids: CASTERGDDSPLHF. The CDR3 DNA reads TGCGCCAGCACCGAGAGGGGCGATGATTCACCCCTCCACTTT. The rearrangement joins TRBV5-1 to TRBJ1-6; D may be TRBD1 (5 bases). V was pared by 6 bases and J by 8 bases, with 15 bases between. This CDR3 is built from 14 residues. Germline loops: CDR1 SGHRS, CDR2 YFSETQ.

This sequence joins TRBV9 and TRBJ2-1, with D perhaps TRBD2 (6 bases). V was cut by 4 bases and J by 2 bases, with 13 bases left in between. Germline-derived CDR1 and CDR2 are SGDLS and YYNGEE. There are 15 residues in the CDR3. The CDR3 sequence is CASSPNTGAYNEQFF. The DNA for the CDR3 is TGTGCCAGCAGCCCCAATACGGGAGCCTACAATGAGCAGTTCTTC.

V and J are TRBV11-3 and TRBJ2-1; 12 bases agree with TRBD2. The V gene end was trimmed by 5 bases and the J gene end by 8 bases; junction bases not matched to a gene: 10. Germline V gene data show CDR1 as SGHNT and CDR2 as YENEEA. There are 16 residues in the CDR3. The CDR3 coding sequence is TGTGCCAGCAGCGCATTCCTAGCGGGGGGGGTCGATGAGCAGTTCTTC. Translating it yields CASSAFLAGGVDEQFF.

The chain has TRBV20-1 and TRBJ2-1; no clear D. CDR3 length: 11 amino acids. Germline CDR1 is DFQATT and CDR2 is SNEGSKA (reference sequence). V gave up 2 bases and J gave up 9 bases, with 8 bases separating them. CDR3 residues: CSARPQFEQFF. As DNA, the CDR3 is TGCAGTGCTAGACCTCAGTTTGAGCAGTTCTTC.

The rearrangement uses TRBV10-3 and TRBJ1-2, with 9 bases lining up with TRBD1. V lost 5 bases and J lost 4; bases outside the gene matches: 14. The CDR3 length is 17 residues. Germline values: CDR1 ENHRY, CDR2 SYGVKD. CDR3 protein: CAISNLGKGQGRYGYTF. The CDR3 nucleotides read TGTGCCATCAGTAATCTGGGTAAAGGACAGGGGCGCTATGGCTACACCTTC.

V is TRBV5-4 and J is TRBJ1-1; D is uncertain. Germline CDR1 SGHNT, CDR2 YYREEE (reference sequence). This CDR3 contains 12 residues. The germline V and J ends were trimmed by 0 bases and 8 bases, with 8 bases remaining between them. The CDR3 nucleotides read TGTGCCAGCAGCTTGGGAGGACCCGAAGCTTTCTTT. As protein: CASSLGGPEAFF.

This clone has just a few counts. For the CDR3, the DNA is TGTGCCAGCAGCTTAGCGGGGTGGGACAATGAGCAGTTCTTC. Protein sequence: CASSLAGWDNEQFF. This chain links TRBV7-8 with TRBJ2-1; D gene unclear. The V gene lost 0 bases and the J gene lost 5 bases, with 8 bases spanning the gap. The germline gives CDR1 SGHVS, CDR2 FQNEAQ. The CDR3 contains 14 residues.

V usage is TRBV7-2 and J usage is TRBJ2-3; maybe TRBD2 (6 bases). The length of the CDR3 is 14 residues. Germline CDR1 SGHTA, CDR2 FQGNSA. Between the trimmed V and J ends, which lost 1 base and 4 bases, there was a span of 9 bases. The CDR3 sequence: CASSLDPGADTQYF. Here the CDR3 DNA reads TGTGCCAGCAGCTTAGACCCGGGGGCAGATACGCAGTATTTT.

The rearrangement joins TRBV2 to TRBJ2-1; D may be TRBD2 (6 bases). Trimming took 5 bases from V and 5 from J, leaving 10 bases between them. There are 13 residues in the CDR3. Germline lookup yields CDR1 SNHLY and CDR2 FYNNEI. The CDR3 DNA reads TGTGCCAGCAGTAGGCGGGAAAACAATGAGCAGTTCTTC. The encoded protein is CASSRRENNEQFF.

J is TRBJ2-6 and V is TRBV9; tentative D call: TRBD1 (5 bases). CDR1 is SGDLS and CDR2 is YYNGEE in the germline V gene. The CDR3 loop spans 18 amino acids. Trimming stripped 4 bases from V and 0 bases from J, with 17 bases between. Here the CDR3 DNA reads TGTGCCAGCAGCATTTCGACAGTATTCGGCTCTGGGGCCAACGTCCTGACTTTC. Protein sequence: CASSISTVFGSGANVLTF.

The V and J genes are TRBV9 and TRBJ1-1; perhaps TRBD1 as D (6 bases). This CDR3 region has 14 residues. Between the trimmed V and J ends, which lost 4 bases and 5 bases, there was a span of 15 bases. Germline V lookup: CDR1 SGDLS, CDR2 YYNGEE. In nucleotides, the CDR3 is TGTGCCAGCAGCCCACACCTGGGGACAACTGAAGCTTTCTTT. Its translation: CASSPHLGTTEAFF.

The chain is built from TRBV5-5 and TRBJ1-4; a possible D gene is TRBD1 (6 bases). The V and J ends lost 0 bases and 3 bases respectively, with 15 bases between them. The CDR3 covers 17 residues. Per germline, CDR1 SGHKS and CDR2 YYEKEE (reference sequence). Here the CDR3 reads CASSLESRGFSNEKLFF. Written as DNA, the CDR3 is TGTGCCAGCAGCTTGGAGAGCAGGGGCTTTTCTAATGAAAAACTGTTTTTT.

V gene TRBV11-3 combines with J gene TRBJ2-1; TRBD1 might be the D (6 bases). Trimming removed 1 base at V and 0 bases at J, with 7 bases between. Germline V gene lookup returns CDR1 SGHNT and CDR2 YENEEA. CDR3 size: 15 residues. The CDR3 loop reads CASSLGGPSYNEQFF. CDR3 bases: TGTGCCAGCAGCTTAGGGGGGCCCTCCTACAATGAGCAGTTCTTC. Supplemented by reference TRBV11-3 and TRBJ2-1, the full variable domain reads EAGVVQSPRYKIIEKKQPVAFWCNPISGHNTLYWYLQNLGQGPELLIRYENEEAVDDSQLPKDRFSAERLKGVDSTLKIQPAELGDSAVYLCASSLGGPSYNEQFFGPGTRLTVL.

This clone was found once. DNA for the CDR3: TGTGCCAGCAGCCAAGATTCAGAGGGGAGGGATGAAAAACTGTTTTTT. Its translation is CASSQDSEGRDEKLFF. The V and J genes are TRBV3-1 (or the pseudogene TRBV3-2) and TRBJ1-4, with D maybe TRBD1 (5 bases). V lost 0 bases to trimming and J lost 6 bases, with 14 bases between them. Germline V gene data show CDR1 as LGHDT and CDR2 as YNNKEL (reference sequence). There are 16 residues in the CDR3.

The chain employs TRBV5-4 and TRBJ1-4; D gene uncertain. Trimming cost V 1 base and J 1 base, with 5 bases left between them. The length of the CDR3 is 14 residues. Germline CDR1 and CDR2: SGHNT and YYREEE (reference sequence). This chain's CDR3 is CASSLRETNEKLFF. CDR3 nucleotides: TGTGCCAGCAGCTTGAGGGAAACTAATGAAAAACTGTTTTTT.

CDR3 sequence reads: CASSSSGRGTDTQYF. The CDR3 DNA reads TGTGCCAGCAGCTCAAGCGGGAGGGGAACAGATACGCAGTATTTT. The rearrangement uses TRBV6-2 or TRBV6-3 and TRBJ2-3, with 10 bases identical to TRBD2. The length of the CDR3 is 15 residues. In germline, CDR1 is MNHEY, CDR2 SVGEGT. V dropped 6 bases and J dropped 3; count of bases not matched to a gene: 6.

V usage is TRBV3-1 (or the pseudogene TRBV3-2) and J usage is TRBJ2-1, with D uncertain. Germline lookup yields CDR1 LGHDT and CDR2 YNNKEL (reference sequence). The CDR3 totals 12 residues. The V end lost 0 bases, the J end lost 14 bases, and 11 bases lay between the germline ends. The CDR3 here is CASSQESRIKFF. CDR3 sequence (DNA): TGTGCCAGCAGCCAAGAAAGTAGGATCAAGTTCTTC.

V gene TRBV3-1 (or the pseudogene TRBV3-2) combines with J gene TRBJ1-5; 8 nucleotides agree with TRBD1. In germline, CDR1 is LGHDT, CDR2 YNNKEL (reference sequence). CDR3 length equals 18 residues. V lost 0 bases and J lost 0; bases outside the gene matches: 7. CDR3 amino acids: CASSQDLTGAYSNQPQHF. For the CDR3, the DNA is TGTGCCAGCAGCCAAGACCTGACAGGGGCCTATAGCAATCAGCCCCAGCATTTT.

This chain connects TRBV30 to TRBJ1-6; a weak D match, TRBD1 (6 bases). V lost 4 bases and J 3 bases, leaving 16 bases between the germline ends. This CDR3 region has 16 residues. Germline CDR1 is GTSNPN and CDR2 is SVGIG (reference sequence). Here the CDR3 reads CAWKPRGSLYNSPLHF. DNA for the CDR3: TGTGCCTGGAAGCCCAGGGGCTCTCTCTATAATTCACCCCTCCACTTT.

CDR3 bases: TGTGCCAGCAGCCGAGGGGCTCTGTGGGATTCACCCCTCCACTTT. Its protein product is CASSRGALWDSPLHF. The genes are TRBV5-4 and TRBJ1-6, with D maybe TRBD1 (5 bases). CDR3 length: 15 amino acids. Germline lookup yields CDR1 SGHNT and CDR2 YYREEE (reference sequence). The ends were cut back, 4 bases at V and 8 bases at J, with 16 bases in the middle. Full variable domain (outside the CDR3, taken from reference TRBV5-4 and TRBJ1-6): ETGVTQSPTHLIKTRGQQVTLRCSSQSGHNTVSWYQQALGQGPQFIFQYYREEENGRGNFPPRFSGLQFPNYSSELNVNALELDDSALYLCASSRGALWDSPLHFGNGTRLTVT.